Presented here are 25 T cell receptor beta chains from one specimen sequenced in a study of blood T cells in healthy people across ages. A second 7 to 11 cycle PCR used barcoded and J-beta primers. MiXCR, applied by TCRdb to the 5' RACE reads, yields one record per CDR3 protein. The sample comprises about 1.4 million distinct CDR3 sequences, 59% of which are singletons, and under 8.5% rests with the top ten. Sequencing input: blood. These receptors originate from a man between 18 and 35 years old in good health.

The genes are TRBV5-6 and TRBJ2-5, with unresolved D. The J call may be incorrect, as the DNA end agrees better with TRBJ2-7. CDR1 and CDR2 (germline): SGHDT, YYEEEE. CDR3 length equals 13 residues. The CDR3 coding sequence is TGTGCCAGCAGCTTGTCGGTCGACTACGAGCAGTACTTC. Translated: CASSLSVDYEQYF.

This sequence joins TRBV12-3 or TRBV12-4 and TRBJ2-1; TRBD2 aligns across 8 bases. The CDR3 length is 14 residues. V gave up 6 bases and J gave up 6 bases; unmatched junction bases: 7. The DNA of the CDR3 is TGTGCCAGCAGGCGGGGGGCTAGTTTCAATGAGCAGTTCTTC. It translates to CASRRGASFNEQFF.

This clonotype was observed a few times. CDR3 sequence: CSVQATRDTQYF. For the CDR3, the DNA is TGCAGCGTTCAAGCAACAAGGGATACGCAGTATTTT. This chain joins TRBV29-1 and TRBJ2-3, with D unclear. CDR3 length equals 12 residues. The V end was cut by 5 bases, the J end by 6 bases, with 12 bases between. Per the germline V gene, CDR1 is SQVTM and CDR2 is ANQGSEA.

The chain joins TRBV25-1 to TRBJ1-2; D gene uncertain. The CDR3 has 13 amino acids. Germline V gene data show CDR1 as MGHDK and CDR2 as SYGVNS. Deletions cut 3 bases from V and 3 bases from J, with 8 bases between. The CDR3 protein is CASSDRAYYGYTF. CDR3 DNA: TGTGCCAGCAGTGATAGGGCCTACTATGGCTACACCTTC.

The rearrangement joins TRBV12-3 or TRBV12-4 to TRBJ1-4; tentatively, D is TRBD1 (6 bases). This CDR3 is built from 13 residues. The germline V and J ends were trimmed by 7 bases and 8 bases, with 14 bases remaining between them. Here the CDR3 reads CASMEGVKEKLFF. The CDR3 region has the DNA TGTGCCAGCATGGAGGGGGTAAAGGAAAAACTGTTTTTT.

The chain couples TRBV12-3 or TRBV12-4 to TRBJ2-7, with a weak D call TRBD1 (6 bases). The CDR3 is 14 amino acids. The V gene lost 6 bases and the J gene lost 0 bases, with 12 bases spanning the gap. The CDR3 nucleotides read TGTGCCAGCAGGGCTGGACAGAGCTCCTACGAGCAGTACTTC. This gives the protein CASRAGQSSYEQYF.

V usage is TRBV25-1 and J usage is TRBJ2-3; unclear D gene. V was trimmed by 5 bases and J by 2 bases, leaving 11 bases between them. Germline CDR1 and CDR2: MGHDK and SYGVNS. This CDR3 comprises 14 residues. CDR3 DNA sequence: TGTGCCAGCAGTCACAGTAAACCCACAGATACGCAGTATTTT. Translated: CASSHSKPTDTQYF.

J is TRBJ2-1 and V is TRBV6-5; TRBD2 matches 10 bases. The germline gives CDR1 MNHEY, CDR2 SVGAGI. CDR3 length: 15 residues. Losses at the gene ends were 1 base for V and 6 bases for J; bases not matched to a gene: 3. In DNA, the CDR3 is TGTGCCAGCAGTTACTTAGCGGGGGGTCTCAATGAGCAGTTCTTC. Protein sequence: CASSYLAGGLNEQFF.

The chain links TRBV5-1 to TRBJ2-7, with no clear D. The V gene lost 0 bases and the J gene lost 3 bases, with 10 bases spanning the gap. The length of the CDR3 is 14 residues. CDR1 SGHRS and CDR2 YFSETQ come from the germline V gene. Here the CDR3 reads CASSLGIGYYEQYF. The CDR3 DNA sequence: TGCGCCAGCAGCTTGGGTATAGGGTACTACGAGCAGTACTTC.

This clonotype was detected only once. The chain joins TRBV7-9 to TRBJ2-5; TRBD2 matches 8 bases. With the DNA end fitting TRBJ2-7 better, the J assignment may be wrong. The CDR3 sequence is 20 residues long. CDR1 and CDR2 from the germline V gene are SEHNR and FQNEAQ (reference sequence). CDR3 loop: CASSIESGSVASGRGGEQYF. Written as DNA, the CDR3 is TGTGCCAGCAGCATCGAATCCGGGTCCGTGGCCAGCGGGAGAGGGGGCGAGCAGTACTTC.

The CDR3 here is CASSLTVAGVLHEQFF. CDR3 in DNA: TGTGCCAGCAGCTTAACGGTGGCGGGAGTGTTACATGAGCAGTTCTTC. The rearrangement uses TRBV7-9 and TRBJ2-1; 7 bases map to TRBD2. Germline CDR1 is SEHNR and CDR2 is FQNEAQ (reference sequence). Trimming removed 2 bases from V and 8 bases from J; junction bases left unmatched: 12. There are 16 residues in the CDR3.

V and J are TRBV10-2 and TRBJ2-1, with D tentatively TRBD2 (5 bases). CDR1 is WSHSY, CDR2 SAAADI, per germline. V lost 6 bases and J lost 8, with 11 bases in between. The CDR3 runs to 12 residues. The CDR3 is CASRFGDYEQFF. The CDR3 DNA reads as TGCGCCAGCAGATTCGGGGATTATGAGCAGTTCTTC.

The table lists this clonotype with a few counts. The chain combines TRBV27 with TRBJ1-6, with TRBD1 matching over 9 bases. Trimming at V came to 5 bases and at J to 14 bases, leaving 13 bases not matched to a gene. The CDR3 has 15 amino acids. Germline assignment: CDR1 MNHEY and CDR2 SMNVEV (reference sequence). This CDR3 is CASSTGTGRDVTLHF. The CDR3 nucleotides read TGTGCCAGCAGTACCGGGACAGGGCGAGACGTAACCCTCCACTTT.

This clonotype has just one count. J is TRBJ1-1 and V is TRBV25-1; TRBD1 might be the D (5 bases). Between the trimmed V and J ends, which lost 4 bases and 5 bases, there was a span of 17 bases. Germline V gene data show CDR1 as MGHDK and CDR2 as SYGVNS. This CDR3 has 15 amino acids. The CDR3 DNA sequence: TGTGCCAGCAGTGGACCCCGGGGGGAAACGACTGAAGCTTTCTTT. This translates into CASSGPRGETTEAFF.

This clonotype was found many times. The rearrangement joins TRBV7-2 to TRBJ1-2; 7 bases align to TRBD1. Per the germline V gene, CDR1 is SGHTA and CDR2 is FQGNSA. This CDR3 has 14 amino acids. Germline trimming cut 4 bases from V and 2 bases from J; bases unmatched to any gene: 4. This chain's CDR3 is CASSSSTGNYGYTF. In DNA, the CDR3 is TGTGCCAGCAGCTCATCGACAGGGAACTATGGCTACACCTTC.

This clonotype occurred a few times. The rearrangement links TRBV7-2 to TRBJ2-6; D call uncertain. The V gene's germline CDR1 is SGHTA and CDR2 FQGNSA. The CDR3 length is 16 residues. Trimming shortened V by 2 bases and J by 4 bases, and 12 bases separated the two germline ends. CDR3 protein: CASSLLSGSGANVLTF. The CDR3 DNA follows: TGTGCCAGCAGCTTACTGTCGGGTTCCGGGGCCAACGTCCTGACTTTC. The full variable domain, its missing parts supplied by reference TRBV7-2 and TRBJ2-6, is GAGVSQSPSNKVTEKGKDVELRCDPISGHTALYWYRQSLGQGLEFLIYFQGNSAPDKSGLPSDRFSAERTGGSVSTLTIQRTQQEDSAVYLCASSLLSGSGANVLTFGAGSRLTVL.

This chain connects TRBV10-3 to TRBJ2-7; 7 nucleotides align to TRBD2. The germline V gene has CDR1 ENHRY and CDR2 SYGVKD. V shed 9 bases and J 3 bases; nucleotides not matched to a gene: 11. The CDR3 consists of 14 residues. The CDR3 DNA is TGTGCCATAGCCACGCTGGGCGGGGGCTACGAGCAGTACTTC. Residues: CAIATLGGGYEQYF.

The chain links TRBV4-1 to TRBJ2-1; D remains unclear. Near its end, the DNA agrees better with TRBJ2-7, so the J call may be wrong. The CDR3 is 17 amino acids. Germline CDR1 MGHRA, CDR2 YSYEKL. CDR3 DNA: TGCGCCAGCAGCCAAGGTCCCGGCGACACTCCTTTCTACGAGCAGTACTTC. This gives the protein CASSQGPGDTPFYEQYF.

This chain joins TRBV6-2 or TRBV6-3 and TRBJ1-6, with D perhaps matching TRBD1 (6 bases). CDR1 is MNHEY, CDR2 SVGEGT, per germline. Deletions cut 4 bases from V and 9 bases from J, with 13 bases between. The CDR3 totals 14 residues. This CDR3 is CASSCQGNGSPLHF. Written as DNA, the CDR3 is TGTGCCAGCAGTTGCCAGGGGAATGGTTCACCCCTCCACTTT.

V gene TRBV10-2 combines with J gene TRBJ2-5; TRBD1 or TRBD2 may be the D gene (5 bases each). Germline V gives CDR1 WSHSY, CDR2 SAAADI. The CDR3 runs to 14 residues. The V end was cut by 6 bases, the J end by 2 bases, with 13 bases between. DNA of the CDR3: TGCGCCAGCAGACAGGATAGCGAACAAGAGACCCAGTACTTC. It translates to CASRQDSEQETQYF.

This clonotype has a handful of counts. In DNA, the CDR3 is TGTGCCAGCAGCCTATCTAGCGGGCAGGCCTATTCACCCCTCCACTTT. It translates to CASSLSSGQAYSPLHF. V usage is TRBV27 and J usage is TRBJ1-6; no firm D call. Germline assignment: CDR1 MNHEY and CDR2 SMNVEV (reference sequence). The V gene lost 6 bases and the J gene lost 8 bases, with 20 bases spanning the gap. CDR3 length equals 16 residues.

The J gene is TRBJ1-1, the V gene TRBV5-5, with D perhaps TRBD1 (6 bases). V was shortened by 3 bases and J by 0 bases, with 9 bases between the two germline ends. Germline V gene lookup returns CDR1 SGHKS and CDR2 YYEKEE (reference sequence). This CDR3 contains 14 residues. As DNA, the CDR3 is TGTGCCAGCAGCTGGACAGTCATGAACACTGAAGCTTTCTTT. Translating gives CASSWTVMNTEAFF. The variable domain in full, completed from reference TRBV5-5 and TRBJ1-1, reads DAGVTQSPTHLIKTRGQQVTLRCSPISGHKSVSWYQQVLGQGPQFIFQYYEKEERGRGNFPDRFSARQFPNYSSELNVNALLLGDSALYLCASSWTVMNTEAFFGQGTRLTVV.

This clonotype showed up just once. This chain links TRBV7-2 with TRBJ1-4; 7 nucleotides line up with TRBD1. Germline V gives CDR1 SGHTA, CDR2 FQGNSA. The CDR3 is made up of 15 amino acids. With 4 bases clipped from V and 6 bases from J, the junction kept 8 bases outside the gene matches. CDR3 in amino acids: CASSSDRVLDEKLFF. The DNA for the CDR3 is TGTGCCAGCAGCTCAGACAGGGTACTCGATGAAAAACTGTTTTTT.

Only a few counts were recorded for this clonotype. The V call is TRBV24-1, the J call TRBJ2-2, with TRBD1 matching over 9 bases. CDR1 and CDR2 (germline): KGHDR, SFDVKD. V lost 6 bases, J lost 0 bases, and 7 bases stayed unmatched. The CDR3 covers 17 residues. This chain's CDR3 is CATSPKGQGTNTGELFF. The CDR3 region has the DNA TGTGCCACCAGTCCCAAAGGACAGGGGACGAACACCGGGGAGCTGTTTTTT.

V and J are TRBV15 and TRBJ2-3; D is unclear. CDR3 size: 14 residues. V lost 6 bases to trimming and J lost 4 bases, with 14 bases between them. Germline assignment: CDR1 LNHNV and CDR2 YYDKDF (reference sequence). CDR3 in DNA: TGTGCCACCAGAGAGGAAGCCTTTCCAGATACGCAGTATTTT. Amino acids: CATREEAFPDTQYF. Looking up the rest from reference TRBV15 and TRBJ2-3 gives the full variable domain: DAMVIQNPRYQVTQFGKPVTLSCSQTLNHNVMYWYQQKSSQAPKLLFHYYDKDFNNEADTPDNFQSRRPNTSFCFLDIRSPGLGDTAMYLCATREEAFPDTQYFGPGTRLTVL.